Sequencing of this T cell receptor (beta chain) was carried out in a study of T cell changes during pregnancy in multiple sclerosis. Some clones are missing from TCRdb's copy, which holds only in-frame ones; the method was immunoSEQ multiplex PCR. The sample consists of around 61,000 clones, approximately 90% of them appearing once. Germline trimming cut 6 bases from V and 4 bases from J; bases unmatched to any gene: 14. Germline CDR1 is SGHAT and CDR2 is FQNNGV. The CDR3 is 17 residues long. Sequencing used peripheral blood, obtained in the first trimester of pregnancy. The sequence came from a female donor in good health, enrolled as a control in a pregnancy study. The chain combines TRBV11-2 with TRBJ2-3; TRBD2 aligns across 9 bases. The CDR3 DNA sequence: TGTGCCAGCAGGAGTGGCGGGGGGGCCCCCTTCGCAGATACGCAGTATTTT. This codes for CASRSGGGAPFADTQYF.